Described below is a single TCR beta chain sequence and its context. The antigen is not known. Germline loops: CDR1 SNHLY, CDR2 FYNNEI. CDR3 length: 14 residues. Trimming cost V 3 bases and J 6 bases; bases outside gene matches: 7. Two oligonucleotides, mixed equimolar, formed the beta constant-region primer covering TRBC1 and TRBC2. Four rounds of PCR amplified the ligated cDNA using nested alpha and beta constant-region primers plus SP2. TCRdb analysed the UMI-ligation and nested PCR reads with MiXCR anew, one entry per CDR3 protein. The data contain more than 120,000 distinct CDR3 sequences, around 21% of them seen just once; the ten biggest clones take up roughly 0.68%. The sample originates from a study of naive and memory T cell subsets. General study points: Over 95% of naive TCR sequences appeared only once, unlike memory subsets. Each distinct alpha or beta sequence counts as one clonotype. Possibly reflecting memory cells re-expressing CD45RA, a few larger clonotypes occurred in naive repertoires, especially CD8.

Cells stained for CD3, CD4, CD8, CD45RA, CD27 and viability were sorted into four CD45RA/CD27 subsets. The TCR originated in a human donor in good health. The sequencing input was naive CD8+ T cells from blood. This chain uses TRBV2 with TRBJ2-7; 8 nucleotides match TRBD1. CDR3 sequence reads: CASSDAQGVSEQYF. In DNA form, the CDR3 reads TGTGCCAGCAGTGATGCACAGGGGGTAAGCGAGCAGTACTTC.